Listed below are T cell receptor beta chains from one sample, sequenced in a study of T cells after yellow fever vaccination. TCRdb called the 5' RACE reads again in MiXCR, with one record for every CDR3 protein. The table includes more than 200,000 distinct CDR3 sequences, over 3% detected once. Material: PBMCs, obtained 15 days after the yellow fever booster vaccination. All receptors derive from a man younger than 30 who received the YFV17D yellow fever vaccine. CDR3s include the opening cysteine and the closing phenylalanine or tryptophan. Fields, in order: D gene, J gene, V gene, clone size, CDR3 protein, CDR3 DNA. The D gene is left open where the match is weak. Some rows have no size entry. The others give once, few or many, or a class for an expanded clone.

>TRBD1|TRBJ2-7|TRBV10-3|many
CAISTPGQGYYEQYF
TGTGCCATCAGTACTCCGGGACAGGGCTACTACGAGCAGTACTTC
>NA|TRBJ1-2|TRBV5-1|few
CASSFSARESNYGYTF
TGCGCCAGCAGCTTCTCGGCCAGGGAAAGTAACTATGGCTACACCTTC
>NA|TRBJ2-5|TRBV2|many
CASTEYGETQYF
TGTGCCAGCACAGAGTATGGAGAGACCCAGTACTTC
>NA|TRBJ1-5|TRBV6-2/TRBV6-3|many
CASSHTQNQGFGQPQHF
TGTGCCAGCAGCCACACACAAAATCAGGGGTTTGGTCAGCCCCAGCATTTT
>NA|TRBJ2-5|TRBV5-1|many
CASSVARETQYF
TGCGCCAGCAGCGTCGCTAGGGAGACCCAGTACTTC
>NA|TRBJ1-1|TRBV11-3|NA
CASSLGARYEAFF
TGTGCCAGCAGCTTAGGGGCTAGGTATGAAGCTTTCTTT
>NA|TRBJ2-4|TRBV5-4|many
CASSLDLDVKNIQYF
TGTGCCAGCAGCTTGGATTTGGACGTGAAAAACATTCAGTACTTC
>NA|TRBJ2-1|TRBV18|many
CASSFARARPQFF
TGTGCCAGCTCTTTCGCAAGGGCTAGACCGCAGTTCTTC
>NA|TRBJ2-4|TRBV5-5|many
CASSLGGGRAGKNIQYF
TGTGCCAGCAGCTTGGGGGGGGGCAGGGCCGGCAAAAACATTCAGTACTTC
>NA|TRBJ1-2|TRBV30|many
CAWIGGNGYTF
TGTGCCTGGATTGGAGGGAATGGCTACACCTTC
>TRBD1|TRBJ1-4|TRBV5-1|many
CASSLVNRGGEKLFF
TGCGCCAGCAGCTTGGTCAACAGGGGCGGTGAAAAACTGTTTTTT
>NA|TRBJ2-2|TRBV4-1|many
CASSQARGQGGNTGELFF
TGCGCCAGCAGCCAAGCCCGGGGGCAGGGGGGGAACACCGGGGAGCTGTTTTTT
>TRBD1|TRBJ1-6|TRBV20-1|many
CSASPGQENSPLHF
TGCAGTGCCTCCCCCGGACAGGAGAATTCACCCCTCCACTTT
>TRBD1|TRBJ1-2|TRBV20-1|many
CSAPRDRVGANYGYTF
TGCAGTGCACCTCGGGACAGGGTGGGAGCTAACTATGGCTACACCTTC
>NA|TRBJ1-2|TRBV29-1|many
CSVEGSYGYTF
TGCAGCGTGGAGGGATCCTATGGCTACACCTTC
>NA|TRBJ1-1|TRBV5-1|NA
CASSLEVGRTEAFF
TGCGCCAGCAGCTTGGAGGTAGGAAGGACTGAAGCTTTCTTT
>NA|TRBJ2-2|TRBV20-1|many
CSAREYGTYTGELFF
TGCAGTGCCAGGGAGTATGGGACTTACACCGGGGAGCTGTTTTTT
>NA|TRBJ2-5|TRBV5-1|many
CASSLTREVTQYF
TGCGCCAGCAGCTTGACGCGAGAGGTGACCCAGTACTTC
>TRBD1|TRBJ2-5|TRBV15|many
CATSSYRGQGETQYF
TGTGCCACCAGCAGCTACAGGGGGCAGGGTGAGACCCAGTACTTC
>NA|TRBJ1-2|TRBV9|many
CASSEGGAPSYGYTF
TGTGCCAGCAGCGAGGGAGGGGCCCCATCCTATGGCTACACCTTC
>NA|TRBJ1-6|TRBV5-1|many
CASSLAEAGGYSPLHF
TGCGCCAGCAGCTTGGCCGAGGCTGGGGGGTATTCACCCCTCCACTTT
>NA|TRBJ1-2|TRBV12-3/TRBV12-4|many
CASVMNPPNYGYTF
TGTGCCAGCGTAATGAATCCTCCCAACTATGGCTACACCTTC
>NA|TRBJ1-1|TRBV4-3|many
CASSQDSTQDTEAFF
TGCGCCAGCAGCCAAGATAGCACCCAGGACACTGAAGCTTTCTTT
>NA|TRBJ2-3|TRBV30|many
CAWSRGAGTDTQYF
TGTGCCTGGAGTAGGGGGGCTGGCACAGATACGCAGTATTTT
>NA|TRBJ2-2|TRBV4-1|many
CASSQAQPVTGELFF
TGCGCCAGCAGCCAAGCCCAACCCGTCACCGGGGAGCTGTTTTTT
>NA|TRBJ2-1|TRBV7-8|many
CASSWEDRTNEQFF
TGTGCCAGCAGTTGGGAGGACAGAACTAATGAGCAGTTCTTC
>NA|TRBJ2-2|TRBV18|many
CASSPRTVTGELFF
TGTGCCAGCTCACCACGGACGGTTACCGGGGAGCTGTTTTTT
>TRBD1|TRBJ2-5|TRBV5-1|many
CASSLGQGQETQYF
TGTGCCAGCAGTTTGGGACAGGGTCAAGAGACCCAGTACTTC